The 9 T cell receptor beta chains listed next were all sequenced from one sample in a study of beta chain features in type 1 diabetes. Reverse transcribing all isolated RNA meant expressed TCRB transcripts were sequenced. Data came from immunoSEQ multiplex PCR; TCRdb stores just in-frame clones and leaves some out. The data show around 250,000 clones, less than 35% seen once. The sequenced material came from central memory CD4+ T cells from blood. The receptors derive from a man aged 30-40 years in good health.

The chain joins TRBV30 to TRBJ1-1, with D uncertain. In germline, CDR1 is GTSNPN, CDR2 SVGIG (reference sequence). This CDR3 has 12 amino acids. The V gene lost 0 bases and the J gene lost 8 bases, with 10 bases spanning the gap. CDR3 protein: CAWSVPGREAFF. The CDR3 DNA follows: TGTGCCTGGAGTGTGCCCGGGAGAGAAGCTTTCTTT. The variable domain in full, completed from reference TRBV30 and TRBJ1-1, reads SQTIHQWPATLVQPVGSPLSLECTVEGTSNPNLYWYRQAAGRGLQLLFYSVGIGQISSEVPQNLSASRPQDRQFILSSKKLLLSDSGFYLCAWSVPGREAFFGQGTRLTVV.

In DNA, the CDR3 is TGCAGCGTTGAAGATCGACGACAAATCTACGAGCAGTACTTC. Translating gives CSVEDRRQIYEQYF. This chain joins TRBV29-1 and TRBJ2-7; D not resolved. The CDR3 length is 14 residues. CDR1 is SQVTM and CDR2 is ANQGSEA in the germline V gene. The V and J ends lost 0 bases and 3 bases respectively, with 12 bases between them.

The chain links TRBV29-1 to TRBJ2-1; 10 bases line up with TRBD1. Germline V gene sequence: CDR1 SQVTM, CDR2 ANQGSEA. The trim removed 6 bases at V and 10 bases at J, leaving 9 bases unmatched. The CDR3 has 13 residues. The CDR3 loop is CSVKHRQGAEQFF. The CDR3 DNA reads TGCAGCGTCAAACATAGACAGGGGGCCGAGCAGTTCTTC.

This sequence joins TRBV14 and TRBJ1-1; D unclear. The CDR3 is 13 residues long. V was shortened by 6 bases and J by 3 bases, with 11 bases between the two germline ends. Germline assignment: CDR1 SGHDN and CDR2 FVKESK. The CDR3 DNA is TGTGCCAGCAGTTACACCAGAGACACTGAAGCTTTCTTT. Its protein product is CASSYTRDTEAFF. Full variable domain (missing parts from reference TRBV14 and TRBJ1-1): EAGVTQFPSHSVIEKGQTVTLRCDPISGHDNLYWYRRVMGKEIKFLLHFVKESKQDESGMPNNRFLAERTGGTYSTLKVQPAELEDSGVYFCASSYTRDTEAFFGQGTRLTVV.

This chain uses TRBV7-2 with TRBJ1-6; the match to TRBD1 covers 10 bases. Germline V lookup: CDR1 SGHTA, CDR2 FQGNSA. The CDR3 is 17 residues long. V trimming: 0 bases; J trimming: 6 bases; junction bases outside the gene matches: 5. Here the CDR3 DNA reads TGTGCCAGCAGCTTAGCTGGGACAGGGGCTTTTAATTCACCCCTCCACTTT. Encoded protein: CASSLAGTGAFNSPLHF.

This clone was detected only a few times. This chain uses TRBV6-6 with TRBJ2-5; D gene ambiguous. Trimming shortened V by 7 bases and J by 5 bases, and 8 bases separated the two germline ends. Germline CDR1 reads MNHNY; CDR2 reads SVGAGI (reference sequence). The CDR3 sequence is 11 residues long. CDR3 nucleotides: TGTGCCAGCACAACTGGGGAGACCCAGTACTTC. This translates into CASTTGETQYF.

Ten or more counts support this clone. The chain has TRBV30 and TRBJ1-5, with a possible D match to TRBD1 (6 bases). The V end lost 4 bases, the J end lost 0 bases, and 16 bases lay between the germline ends. The CDR3 is 16 amino acids. Germline values: CDR1 GTSNPN, CDR2 SVGIG (reference sequence). CDR3 sequence (DNA): TGTGCCTGGACTCGCCAGGGGTCATATAGCAATCAGCCCCAGCATTTT. Translated, it gives CAWTRQGSYSNQPQHF.

Only a few counts were recorded for this clone. V usage is TRBV15 and J usage is TRBJ2-5, with D possibly being TRBD1 (8 bases). The length of the CDR3 is 16 residues. Trimming took off 3 bases at V and 4 bases at J, with 18 bases between the two ends. Germline CDR1 reads LNHNV; CDR2 reads YYDKDF (reference sequence). This CDR3 reads CATSSRQGTTGETQYF. DNA for the CDR3: TGTGCCACCAGCAGCAGACAGGGGACTACTGGAGAGACCCAGTACTTC.

This clone was counted ten times or more. This chain uses TRBV7-9 with TRBJ2-5, with D possibly being TRBD1 (6 bases). This CDR3 is built from 15 residues. Germline assignment: CDR1 SEHNR and CDR2 FQNEAQ (reference sequence). With 0 bases removed from V and 6 bases from J, the gap between germline ends came to 14 bases. The CDR3 coding sequence is TGTGCCAGCAGCTTAGCAACCGAGGGGGAAAAGACCCAGTACTTC. Protein product: CASSLATEGEKTQYF.